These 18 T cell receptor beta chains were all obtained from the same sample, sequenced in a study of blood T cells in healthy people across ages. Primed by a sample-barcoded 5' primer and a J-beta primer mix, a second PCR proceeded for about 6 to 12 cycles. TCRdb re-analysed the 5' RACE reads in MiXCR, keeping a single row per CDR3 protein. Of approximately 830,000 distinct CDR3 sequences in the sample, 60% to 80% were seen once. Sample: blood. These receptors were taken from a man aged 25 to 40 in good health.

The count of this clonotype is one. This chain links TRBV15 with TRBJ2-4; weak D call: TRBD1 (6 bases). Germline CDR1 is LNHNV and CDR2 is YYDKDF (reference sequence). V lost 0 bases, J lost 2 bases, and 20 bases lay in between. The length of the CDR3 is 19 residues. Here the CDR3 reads CATSREGHTGLITKNIQYF. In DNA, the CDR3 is TGTGCCACCAGCAGAGAGGGCCACACAGGGTTGATAACCAAAAACATTCAGTACTTC.

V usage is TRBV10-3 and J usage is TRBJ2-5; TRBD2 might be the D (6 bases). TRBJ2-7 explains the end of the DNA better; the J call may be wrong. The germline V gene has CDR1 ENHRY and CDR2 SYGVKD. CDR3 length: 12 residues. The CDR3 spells CAISRESYEQYF. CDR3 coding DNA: TGTGCCATCAGCCGGGAGTCCTACGAGCAGTACTTC.

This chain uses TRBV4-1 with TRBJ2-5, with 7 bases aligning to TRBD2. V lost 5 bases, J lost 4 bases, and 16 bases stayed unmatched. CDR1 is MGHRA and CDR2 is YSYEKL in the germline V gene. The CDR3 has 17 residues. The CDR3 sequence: CASSARKLGLVPETQYF. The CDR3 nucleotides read TGCGCCAGCAGCGCCCGAAAACTTGGACTAGTCCCAGAGACCCAGTACTTC.

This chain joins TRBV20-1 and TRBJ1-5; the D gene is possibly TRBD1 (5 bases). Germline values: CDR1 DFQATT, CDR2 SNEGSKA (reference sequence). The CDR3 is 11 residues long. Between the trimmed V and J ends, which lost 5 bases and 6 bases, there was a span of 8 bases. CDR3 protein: CSARTIQPQHF. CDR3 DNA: TGCAGTGCTCGGACAATTCAGCCCCAGCATTTT.

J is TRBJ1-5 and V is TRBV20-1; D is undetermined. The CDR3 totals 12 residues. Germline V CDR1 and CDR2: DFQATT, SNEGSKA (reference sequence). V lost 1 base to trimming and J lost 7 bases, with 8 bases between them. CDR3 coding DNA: TGCAGTGCTAGAGGGCAGCCCCAGCCCCAGCATTTT. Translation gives CSARGQPQPQHF.

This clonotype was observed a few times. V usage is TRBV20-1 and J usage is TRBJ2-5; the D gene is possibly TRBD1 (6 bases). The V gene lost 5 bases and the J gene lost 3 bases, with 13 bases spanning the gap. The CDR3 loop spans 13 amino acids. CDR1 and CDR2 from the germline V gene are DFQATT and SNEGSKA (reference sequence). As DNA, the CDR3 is TGCAGTGCTCCCAGGGCAGGGGAAGAGACCCAGTACTTC. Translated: CSAPRAGEETQYF.

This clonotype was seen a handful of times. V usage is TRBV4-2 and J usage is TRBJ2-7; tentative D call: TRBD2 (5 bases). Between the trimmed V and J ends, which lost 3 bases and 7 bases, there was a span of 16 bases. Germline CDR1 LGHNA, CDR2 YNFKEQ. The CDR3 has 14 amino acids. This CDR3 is CASSQEWGSGEQYF. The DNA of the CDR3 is TGTGCCAGCAGCCAGGAATGGGGTTCGGGAGAGCAGTACTTC.

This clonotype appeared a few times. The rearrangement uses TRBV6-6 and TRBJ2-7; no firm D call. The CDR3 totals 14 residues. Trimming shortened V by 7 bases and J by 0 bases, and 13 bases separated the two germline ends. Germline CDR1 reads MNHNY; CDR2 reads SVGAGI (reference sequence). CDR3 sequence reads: CASTFWPNSYEQYF. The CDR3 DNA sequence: TGTGCCAGCACCTTCTGGCCCAACTCCTACGAGCAGTACTTC.

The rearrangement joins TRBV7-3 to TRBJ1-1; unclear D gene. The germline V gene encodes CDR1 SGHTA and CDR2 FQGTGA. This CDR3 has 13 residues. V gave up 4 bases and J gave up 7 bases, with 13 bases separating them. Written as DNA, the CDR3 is TGTGCCAGCAGCTCCGGGCTTCAAGGTGAAGCTTTCTTT. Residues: CASSSGLQGEAFF.

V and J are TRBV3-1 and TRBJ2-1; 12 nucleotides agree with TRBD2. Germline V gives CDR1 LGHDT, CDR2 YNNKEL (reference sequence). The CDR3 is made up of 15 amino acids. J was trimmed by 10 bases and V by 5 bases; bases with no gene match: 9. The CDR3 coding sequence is TGTGCCAGCAGCAACGGACTAGCGGGGTTTGGAGAGCAGTTCTTC. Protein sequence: CASSNGLAGFGEQFF.

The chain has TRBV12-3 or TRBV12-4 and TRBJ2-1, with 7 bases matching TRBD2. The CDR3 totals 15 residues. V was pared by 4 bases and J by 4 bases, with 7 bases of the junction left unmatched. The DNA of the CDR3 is TGTGCCAGCAGTTCGACAGCGGGGAGATACAATGAGCAGTTCTTC. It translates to CASSSTAGRYNEQFF.

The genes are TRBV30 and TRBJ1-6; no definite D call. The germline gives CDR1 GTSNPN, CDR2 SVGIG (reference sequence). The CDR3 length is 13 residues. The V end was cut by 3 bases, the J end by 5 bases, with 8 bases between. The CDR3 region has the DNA TGTGCCTGGAGACAGTCCGATAATTCACCCCTCCACTTT. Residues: CAWRQSDNSPLHF.

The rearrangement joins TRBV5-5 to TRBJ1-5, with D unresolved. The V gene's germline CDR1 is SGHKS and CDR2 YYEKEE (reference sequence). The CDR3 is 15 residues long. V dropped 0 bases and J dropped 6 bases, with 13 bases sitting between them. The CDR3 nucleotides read TGTGCCAGCAGCTTGGGCCCCGAGGGTAGTCAGCCCCAGCATTTT. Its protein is CASSLGPEGSQPQHF.

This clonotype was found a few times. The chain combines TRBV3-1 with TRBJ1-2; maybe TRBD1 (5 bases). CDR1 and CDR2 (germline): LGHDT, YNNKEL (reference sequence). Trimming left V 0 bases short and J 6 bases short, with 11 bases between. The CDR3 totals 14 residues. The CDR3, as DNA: TGTGCCAGCAGCCAAGAGTGGAAGGGGAATGGCTACACCTTC. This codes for CASSQEWKGNGYTF.

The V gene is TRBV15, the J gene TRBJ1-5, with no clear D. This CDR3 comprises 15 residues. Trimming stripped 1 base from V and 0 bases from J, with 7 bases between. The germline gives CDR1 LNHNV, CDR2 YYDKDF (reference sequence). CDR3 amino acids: CATSRVASSNQPQHF. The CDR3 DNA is TGTGCCACCAGCAGAGTTGCCAGTAGCAATCAGCCCCAGCATTTT.

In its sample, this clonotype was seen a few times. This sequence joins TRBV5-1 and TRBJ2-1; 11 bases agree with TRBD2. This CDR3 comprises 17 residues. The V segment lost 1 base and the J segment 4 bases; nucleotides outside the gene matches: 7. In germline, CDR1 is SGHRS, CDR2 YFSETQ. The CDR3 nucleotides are TGCGCCAGCAGCTTGTCACCTCTAGCGGGGGGTTACAATGAGCAGTTCTTC. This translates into CASSLSPLAGGYNEQFF.

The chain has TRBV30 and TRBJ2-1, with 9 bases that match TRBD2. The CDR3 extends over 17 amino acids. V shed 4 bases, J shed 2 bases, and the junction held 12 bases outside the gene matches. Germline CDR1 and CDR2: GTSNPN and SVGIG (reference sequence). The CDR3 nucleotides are TGTGCCTGGATCCCATCGACGACTAGCGGAGCCTACAATGAGCAGTTCTTC. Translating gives CAWIPSTTSGAYNEQFF.

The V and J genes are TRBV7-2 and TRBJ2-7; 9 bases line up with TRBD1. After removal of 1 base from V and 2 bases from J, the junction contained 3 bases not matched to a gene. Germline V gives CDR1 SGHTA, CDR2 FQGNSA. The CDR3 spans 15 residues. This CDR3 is CASSLVWTGAYEQYF. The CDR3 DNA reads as TGTGCCAGCAGCTTAGTGTGGACAGGGGCCTACGAGCAGTACTTC.